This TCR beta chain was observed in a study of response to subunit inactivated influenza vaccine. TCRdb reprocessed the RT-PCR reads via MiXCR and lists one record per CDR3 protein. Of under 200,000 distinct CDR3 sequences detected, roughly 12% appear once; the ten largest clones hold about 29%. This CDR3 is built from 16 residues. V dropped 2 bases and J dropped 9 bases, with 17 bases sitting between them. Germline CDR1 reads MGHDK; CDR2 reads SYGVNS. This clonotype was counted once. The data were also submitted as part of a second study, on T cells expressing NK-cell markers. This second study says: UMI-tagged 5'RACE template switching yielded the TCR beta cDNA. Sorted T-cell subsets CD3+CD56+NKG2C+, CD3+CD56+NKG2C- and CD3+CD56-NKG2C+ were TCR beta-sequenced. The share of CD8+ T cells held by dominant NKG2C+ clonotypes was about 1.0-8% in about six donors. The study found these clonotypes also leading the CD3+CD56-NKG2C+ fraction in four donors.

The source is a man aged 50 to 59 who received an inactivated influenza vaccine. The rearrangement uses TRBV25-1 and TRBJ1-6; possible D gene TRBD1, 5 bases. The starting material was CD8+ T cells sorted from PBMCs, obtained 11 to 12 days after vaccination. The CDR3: CASSEGWGRDRSPLHF. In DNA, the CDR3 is TGTGCCAGCAGTGAAGGTTGGGGCAGAGACCGTTCACCCCTCCACTTT.